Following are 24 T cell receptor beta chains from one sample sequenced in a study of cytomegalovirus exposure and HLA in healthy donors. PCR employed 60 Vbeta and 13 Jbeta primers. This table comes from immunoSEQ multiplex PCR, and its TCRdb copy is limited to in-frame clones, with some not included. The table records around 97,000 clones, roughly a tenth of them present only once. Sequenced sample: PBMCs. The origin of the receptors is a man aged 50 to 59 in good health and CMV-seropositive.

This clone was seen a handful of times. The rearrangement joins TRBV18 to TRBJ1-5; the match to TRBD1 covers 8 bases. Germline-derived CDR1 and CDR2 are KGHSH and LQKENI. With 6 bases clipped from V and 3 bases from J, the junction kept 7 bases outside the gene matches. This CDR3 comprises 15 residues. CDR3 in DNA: TGTGCCAGCTCTGGAGGACAGGGCTTCAATCAGCCCCAGCATTTT. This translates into CASSGGQGFNQPQHF.

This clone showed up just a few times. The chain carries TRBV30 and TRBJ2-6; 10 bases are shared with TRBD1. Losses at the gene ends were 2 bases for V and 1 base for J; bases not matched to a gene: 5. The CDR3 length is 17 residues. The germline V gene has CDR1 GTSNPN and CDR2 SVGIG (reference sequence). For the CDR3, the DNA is TGTGCCTGGAGTCGGGGACAGGGGACTTCTGGGGCCAACGTCCTGACTTTC. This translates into CAWSRGQGTSGANVLTF.

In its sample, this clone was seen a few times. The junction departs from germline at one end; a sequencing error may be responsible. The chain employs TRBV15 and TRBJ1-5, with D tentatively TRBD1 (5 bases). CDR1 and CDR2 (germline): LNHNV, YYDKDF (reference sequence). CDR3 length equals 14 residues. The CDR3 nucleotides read TGTGCCACCAGAAGAGATACAGGAAGGCAGCACCAGCATTTT. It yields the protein CATRRDTGRQHQHF.

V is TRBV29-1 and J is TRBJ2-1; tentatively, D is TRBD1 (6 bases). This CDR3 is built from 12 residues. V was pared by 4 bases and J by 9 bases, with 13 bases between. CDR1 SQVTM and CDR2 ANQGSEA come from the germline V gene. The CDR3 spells CSVAQGRGEQFF. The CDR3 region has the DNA TGCAGCGTTGCACAGGGCCGGGGTGAGCAGTTCTTC.

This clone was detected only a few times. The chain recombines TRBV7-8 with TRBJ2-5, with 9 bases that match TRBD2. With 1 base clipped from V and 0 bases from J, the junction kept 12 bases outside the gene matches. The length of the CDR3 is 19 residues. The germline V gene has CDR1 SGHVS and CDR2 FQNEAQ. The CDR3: CASSLVGFSGRTNQETQYF. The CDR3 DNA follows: TGTGCCAGCAGCTTAGTAGGGTTTAGCGGGAGAACCAACCAAGAGACCCAGTACTTC.

The DNA for the CDR3 is TGTGCCAGCAGTTTAGAGGGGGTCCCCCACAATGAGCAGTTCTTC. It is translated as CASSLEGVPHNEQFF. The chain is built from TRBV27 and TRBJ2-1; D possibly corresponds to TRBD1 (6 bases). The germline CDR1 and CDR2 sequences are MNHEY and SMNVEV (reference sequence). Deletions cut 2 bases from V and 5 bases from J, with 13 bases between. The CDR3 spans 15 residues.

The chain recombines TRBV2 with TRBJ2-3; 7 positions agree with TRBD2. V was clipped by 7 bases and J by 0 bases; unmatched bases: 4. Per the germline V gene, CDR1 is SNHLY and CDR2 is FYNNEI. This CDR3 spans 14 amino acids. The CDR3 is CASTREGSTDTQYF. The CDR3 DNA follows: TGTGCCAGCACAAGGGAGGGAAGCACAGATACGCAGTATTTT.

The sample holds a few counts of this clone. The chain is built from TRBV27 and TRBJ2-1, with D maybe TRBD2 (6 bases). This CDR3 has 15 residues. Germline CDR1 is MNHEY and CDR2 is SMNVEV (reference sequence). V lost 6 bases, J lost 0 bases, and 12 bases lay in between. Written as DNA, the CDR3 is TGTGCCAGCAGAGTCCCGGGGGTCTCCTACAATGAGCAGTTCTTC. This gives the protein CASRVPGVSYNEQFF.

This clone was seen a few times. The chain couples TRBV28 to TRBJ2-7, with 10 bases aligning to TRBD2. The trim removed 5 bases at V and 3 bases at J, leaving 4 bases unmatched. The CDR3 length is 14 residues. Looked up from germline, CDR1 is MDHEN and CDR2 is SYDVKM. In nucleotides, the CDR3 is TGTGCCAGCAGTCCTAGCGGGAGTATCTACGAGCAGTACTTC. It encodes CASSPSGSIYEQYF.

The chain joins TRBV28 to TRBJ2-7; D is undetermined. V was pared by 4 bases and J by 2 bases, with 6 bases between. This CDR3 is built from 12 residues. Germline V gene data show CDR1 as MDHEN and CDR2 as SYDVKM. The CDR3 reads CASSYSAYEQYF. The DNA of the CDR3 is TGTGCCAGCAGTTACTCGGCCTACGAGCAGTACTTC.

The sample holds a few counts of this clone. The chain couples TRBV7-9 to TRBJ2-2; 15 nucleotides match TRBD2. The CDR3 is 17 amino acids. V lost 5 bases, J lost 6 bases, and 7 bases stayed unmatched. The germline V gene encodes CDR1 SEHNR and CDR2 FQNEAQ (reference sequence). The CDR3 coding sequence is TGTGCCAGCAGCCGGACTAGCGGGAGGGTCGGAGCCGGGGAGCTGTTTTTT. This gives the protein CASSRTSGRVGAGELFF. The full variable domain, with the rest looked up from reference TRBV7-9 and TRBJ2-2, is DTGVSQNPRHKITKRGQNVTFRCDPISEHNRLYWYRQTLGQGPEFLTYFQNEAQLEKSRLLSDRFSAERPKGSFSTLEIQRTEQGDSAMYLCASSRTSGRVGAGELFFGEGSRLTVL.

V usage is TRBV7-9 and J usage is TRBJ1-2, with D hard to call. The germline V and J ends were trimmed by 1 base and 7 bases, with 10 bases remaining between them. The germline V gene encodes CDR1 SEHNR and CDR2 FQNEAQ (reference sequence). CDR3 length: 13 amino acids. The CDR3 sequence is CASSLDGGGGYTF. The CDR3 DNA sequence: TGTGCCAGCAGCTTAGACGGTGGCGGTGGCTACACCTTC.

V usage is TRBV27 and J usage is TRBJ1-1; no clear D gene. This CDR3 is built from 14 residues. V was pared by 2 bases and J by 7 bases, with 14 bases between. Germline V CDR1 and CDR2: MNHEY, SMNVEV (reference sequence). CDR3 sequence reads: CASSLHVRGYEAFF. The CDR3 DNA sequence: TGTGCCAGCAGTTTACATGTACGCGGCTATGAAGCTTTCTTT.

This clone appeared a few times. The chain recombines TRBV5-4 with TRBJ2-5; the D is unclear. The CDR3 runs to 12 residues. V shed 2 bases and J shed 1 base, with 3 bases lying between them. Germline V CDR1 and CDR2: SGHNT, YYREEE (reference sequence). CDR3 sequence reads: CASSLLQETQYF. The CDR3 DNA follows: TGTGCCAGCAGCTTACTCCAAGAGACCCAGTACTTC.

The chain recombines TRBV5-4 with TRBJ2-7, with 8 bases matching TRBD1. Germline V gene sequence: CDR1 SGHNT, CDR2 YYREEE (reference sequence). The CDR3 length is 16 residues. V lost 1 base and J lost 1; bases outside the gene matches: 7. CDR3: CASSLPNGQGSYEQYF. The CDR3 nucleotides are TGTGCCAGCAGCTTGCCTAACGGACAGGGATCCTACGAGCAGTACTTC. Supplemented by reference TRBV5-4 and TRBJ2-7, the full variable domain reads ETGVTQSPTHLIKTRGQQVTLRCSSQSGHNTVSWYQQALGQGPQFIFQYYREEENGRGNFPPRFSGLQFPNYSSELNVNALELDDSALYLCASSLPNGQGSYEQYFGPGTRLTVT.

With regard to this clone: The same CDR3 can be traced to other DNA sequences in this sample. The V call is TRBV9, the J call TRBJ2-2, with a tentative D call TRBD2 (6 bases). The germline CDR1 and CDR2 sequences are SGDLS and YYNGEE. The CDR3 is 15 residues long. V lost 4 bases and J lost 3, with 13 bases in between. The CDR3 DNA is TGTGCCAGCAGCATCGGGGAGGCCTACACCGGGGAGCTGTTTTTT. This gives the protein CASSIGEAYTGELFF.

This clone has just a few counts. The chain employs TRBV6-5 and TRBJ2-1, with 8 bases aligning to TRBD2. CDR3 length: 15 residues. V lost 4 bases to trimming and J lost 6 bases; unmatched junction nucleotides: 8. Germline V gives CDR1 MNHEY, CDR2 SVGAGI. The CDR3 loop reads CASSSLREGRNEQFF. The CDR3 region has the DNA TGTGCCAGCAGTTCCTTACGGGAGGGCCGCAATGAGCAGTTCTTC.

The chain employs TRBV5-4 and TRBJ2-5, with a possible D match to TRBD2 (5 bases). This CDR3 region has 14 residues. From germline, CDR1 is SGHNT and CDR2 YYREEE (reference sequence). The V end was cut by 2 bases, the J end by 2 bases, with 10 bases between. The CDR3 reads CASSFSQRQETQYF. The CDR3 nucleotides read TGTGCCAGCAGCTTTAGCCAGCGGCAAGAGACCCAGTACTTC.

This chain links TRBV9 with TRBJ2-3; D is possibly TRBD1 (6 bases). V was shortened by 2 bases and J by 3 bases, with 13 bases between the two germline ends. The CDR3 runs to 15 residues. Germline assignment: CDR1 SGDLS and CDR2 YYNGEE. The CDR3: CASSVRPRGTDTQYF. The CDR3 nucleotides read TGTGCCAGCAGCGTGAGGCCCAGGGGAACAGATACGCAGTATTTT.

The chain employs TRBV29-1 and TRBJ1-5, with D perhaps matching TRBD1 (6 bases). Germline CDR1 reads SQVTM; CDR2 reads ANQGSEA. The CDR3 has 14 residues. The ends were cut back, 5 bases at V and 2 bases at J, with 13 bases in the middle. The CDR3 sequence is CSVRDIRCNQPQHF. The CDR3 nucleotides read TGCAGCGTTAGGGACATTCGTTGCAATCAGCCCCAGCATTTT.

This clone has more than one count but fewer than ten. CDR3 protein: CASSLQGTDTQYF. The DNA of the CDR3 is TGTGCCAGCAGCTTGCAGGGAACAGATACGCAGTATTTT. The rearrangement uses TRBV13 and TRBJ2-3; maybe TRBD1 (5 bases). The CDR3 is 13 residues long. V dropped 3 bases and J dropped 3 bases, with 7 bases sitting between them. Germline CDR1 is PRHDT and CDR2 is FYEKMQ (reference sequence). Full variable domain (rest looked up from reference TRBV13 and TRBJ2-3): AAGVIQSPRHLIKEKRETATLKCYPIPRHDTVYWYQQGPGQDPQFLISFYEKMQSDKGSIPDRFSAQQFSDYHSELNMSSLELGDSALYFCASSLQGTDTQYFGPGTRLTVL.

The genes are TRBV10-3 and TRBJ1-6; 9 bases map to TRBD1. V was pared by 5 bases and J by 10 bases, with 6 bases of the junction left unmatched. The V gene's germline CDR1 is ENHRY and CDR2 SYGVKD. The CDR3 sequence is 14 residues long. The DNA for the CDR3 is TGTGCCATCAGTCGGACAGGGGACGAATCACCCCTCCACTTT. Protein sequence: CAISRTGDESPLHF.

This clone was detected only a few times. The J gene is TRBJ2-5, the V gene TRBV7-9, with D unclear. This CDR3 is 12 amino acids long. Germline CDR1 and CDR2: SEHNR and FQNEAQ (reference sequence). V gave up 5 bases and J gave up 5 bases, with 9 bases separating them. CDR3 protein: CASSQPRETQYF. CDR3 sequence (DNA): TGTGCCAGCAGCCAGCCCAGGGAGACCCAGTACTTC.

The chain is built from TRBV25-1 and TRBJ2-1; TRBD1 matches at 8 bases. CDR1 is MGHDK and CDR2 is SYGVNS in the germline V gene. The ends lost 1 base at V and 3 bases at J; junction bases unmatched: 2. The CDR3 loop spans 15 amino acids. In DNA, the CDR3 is TGTGCCAGCAGTGAATCCAGGGGGCTCTACAATGAGCAGTTCTTC. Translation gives CASSESRGLYNEQFF.